The sequence of this T cell receptor (beta chain) was determined in a study of T cell repertoires in cytomegalovirus infection. Looking at the study overall: In public TCR beta signatures, there were indications of both CMV infection and matching HLA type.

Trimming cost V 2 bases and J 8 bases; bases outside gene matches: 7. Germline lookup yields CDR1 SGHTA and CDR2 FQGTGA. The CDR3 is 15 residues long. This clonotype was recorded a few times. MiXCR, run by TCRdb on the reads, gives a single entry per CDR3 protein. The sample lists 510,000 or so distinct CDR3 sequences; about 25% were seen once. Sequences were obtained from PBMCs. The clonotype originates from a human donor in good health (CMV status not recorded). Some clones in this sample may be carry-over from other donors' samples. J is TRBJ2-1 and V is TRBV7-3, with TRBD2 identical over 9 bases. The CDR3, as DNA: TGTGCCAGCAGCTTAGGGGCGGGGGGGTTTGATGAGCAGTTCTTC. It is translated as CASSLGAGGFDEQFF.